Presented here are 2 T cell receptor beta chains from one specimen sequenced in a study of blood T cells in healthy people across ages. PCR was performed a second time for about 6 to 11 cycles using a sample-barcoded 5' primer and a J-beta primer mix. TCRdb called the 5' RACE reads again in MiXCR, with one record for every CDR3 protein. The table lists 500,000 to 700,000 distinct CDR3 sequences, approximately 30% of them singletons. The material sequenced was blood. The receptors originated from an elderly woman in good health.

A note on this clonotype: An end of the junction differs from the germline gene, which may be a read error. This chain joins TRBV7-7 and TRBJ2-1, with TRBD1 identical over 7 bases. CDR3 size: 16 residues. Germline V gives CDR1 SSHAT, CDR2 FNYEAQ (reference sequence). The CDR3 bases are TGTGCTAGCAGCCCGAGACAGGGAATGGCCTACAATGAGCAGTTCTTC. Translation gives CASSPRQGMAYNEQFF.

This clonotype came up many times. The rearrangement joins TRBV20-1 to TRBJ2-5; D gene unclear. Trimming removed 2 bases from V and 4 bases from J, with 17 bases in between. Germline V gene data show CDR1 as DFQATT and CDR2 as SNEGSKA (reference sequence). The CDR3 covers 15 residues. In nucleotides, the CDR3 is TGCAGTGCTAGACTCCCCCTCGGGTCGGGAGAGACCCAGTACTTC. Its translation: CSARLPLGSGETQYF.